One and the same sample provided the 16 T cell receptor beta chains below, sequenced in a study of a mutant IDH1 vaccine in newly diagnosed glioma. Assay used: immunoSEQ multiplex PCR; TCRdb lists only in-frame clones, some missing. The data show roughly 44,000 clones, approximately 81% seen once. These receptors lack a known antigen. Time point here: week 35, safety follow-up. What each vaccine dose contained was 300 ug of mutant IDH1 20-mer peptide, accompanied by topical imiquimod. The source material was PBMCs, sampled from a glioma patient whose treatment included an IDH1 peptide vaccine. Every receptor here comes from a woman between 40 and 50 years old with glioma. Some clones in this sample may be carry-over from other donors' samples.

This chain uses TRBV15 with TRBJ2-1; D is unresolved. The CDR3 totals 15 residues. The V end lost 5 bases, the J end lost 8 bases, and 19 bases lay between the germline ends. Germline V CDR1 and CDR2: LNHNV, YYDKDF (reference sequence). CDR3 DNA: TGTGCCACCAGCGTCCCAGGTGGATATTTCGATGAGCAGTTCTTC. It translates to CATSVPGGYFDEQFF.

The chain uses TRBV6-1 and TRBJ1-5; 7 nucleotides match TRBD1. V shed 3 bases and J 6 bases; nucleotides not matched to a gene: 5. The CDR3 covers 14 residues. Germline V lookup: CDR1 MNHNS, CDR2 SASEGT. CDR3 in amino acids: CASSEDRKGQPQHF. The CDR3 DNA follows: TGTGCCAGCAGTGAGGACAGGAAGGGTCAGCCCCAGCATTTT.

J is TRBJ1-1 and V is TRBV6-6; 10 bases are a match to TRBD1. V trimming: 7 bases; J trimming: 2 bases; junction bases outside the gene matches: 4. Germline values: CDR1 MNHNY, CDR2 SVGAGI (reference sequence). CDR3 length: 14 amino acids. The CDR3 loop reads CASTPTGGNTEAFF. As DNA, the CDR3 is TGTGCCAGCACCCCGACAGGGGGCAACACTGAAGCTTTCTTT.

The V call is TRBV15, the J call TRBJ1-5; D is unresolved. Germline loops: CDR1 LNHNV, CDR2 YYDKDF (reference sequence). Trimming stripped 3 bases from V and 7 bases from J, with 19 bases between. The CDR3 extends over 16 amino acids. The CDR3 DNA reads TGTGCCACCAGCAGGGGCCTGTTGACGCAAGGGCAGCCCCAGCATTTT. This gives the protein CATSRGLLTQGQPQHF. The full variable domain, its missing parts supplied by reference TRBV15 and TRBJ1-5, is DAMVIQNPRYQVTQFGKPVTLSCSQTLNHNVMYWYQQKSSQAPKLLFHYYDKDFNNEADTPDNFQSRRPNTSFCFLDIRSPGLGDTAMYLCATSRGLLTQGQPQHFGDGTRLSIL.

The chain is built from TRBV5-6 and TRBJ2-5, with D hard to call. The V and J ends lost 4 bases and 3 bases respectively, with 10 bases between them. The CDR3 sequence is 13 residues long. Germline CDR1 and CDR2: SGHDT and YYEEEE. The CDR3 here is CASSPRREETQYF. CDR3 bases: TGTGCCAGCAGCCCTCGAAGAGAAGAGACCCAGTACTTC.

This sequence joins TRBV5-4 and TRBJ2-5, with 16 bases that match TRBD2. The V gene's germline CDR1 is SGHNT and CDR2 YYREEE (reference sequence). This CDR3 comprises 17 residues. Trimming at V came to 4 bases and at J to 5 bases, leaving 8 bases not matched to a gene. The CDR3 loop reads CASSAGTSGGAGETQYF. In DNA form, the CDR3 reads TGTGCCAGCAGCGCCGGGACTAGCGGGGGGGCCGGGGAGACCCAGTACTTC.

In this sample, this clone turned up once. The rearrangement uses TRBV6-1 and TRBJ1-4; D not certain. CDR1 and CDR2 (germline): MNHNS, SASEGT. This CDR3 is built from 15 residues. V lost 5 bases and J lost 5, with 15 bases in between. CDR3 protein: CASSSSTAQNEKLFF. The CDR3 DNA reads as TGTGCCAGCAGTTCCAGTACGGCTCAAAATGAAAAACTGTTTTTT.

This clone was picked up a small number of times. This chain joins TRBV5-1 and TRBJ2-1; perhaps TRBD2 as D (5 bases). Trimming cost V 6 bases and J 2 bases, with 12 bases left between them. This CDR3 region has 14 residues. The germline CDR1 and CDR2 sequences are SGHRS and YFSETQ. CDR3 loop: CASNPSGTYNEQFF. For the CDR3, the DNA is TGCGCCAGCAACCCATCGGGGACCTACAATGAGCAGTTCTTC.

The J gene is TRBJ2-5, the V gene TRBV4-1, with TRBD1 as a possible D gene (7 bases). The length of the CDR3 is 15 residues. Germline CDR1 MGHRA, CDR2 YSYEKL. With 0 bases removed from V and 4 bases from J, the gap between germline ends came to 12 bases. This chain's CDR3 is CASSQEDRRGETQYF. The CDR3, as DNA: TGCGCCAGCAGCCAAGAGGACAGGCGGGGAGAGACCCAGTACTTC.

The chain recombines TRBV5-6 with TRBJ2-1; D remains unclear. The germline V gene encodes CDR1 SGHDT and CDR2 YYEEEE. The CDR3 loop spans 11 amino acids. Between the trimmed V and J ends, which lost 4 bases and 10 bases, there was a span of 9 bases. CDR3 DNA: TGTGCCAGCAGCACCGGTAGGGAGCAGTTCTTC. This encodes CASSTGREQFF.

This clone was seen once. The chain is built from TRBV7-9 and TRBJ1-4; D not resolved. This CDR3 region has 17 residues. V was pared by 1 base and J by 7 bases, with 19 bases between. Germline lookup yields CDR1 SEHNR and CDR2 FQNEAQ (reference sequence). The CDR3 region is CASSLGIGEAASEKLFF. Written as DNA, the CDR3 is TGTGCCAGCAGCTTAGGGATCGGGGAAGCCGCCAGTGAAAAACTGTTTTTT.

The chain employs TRBV27 and TRBJ1-4; D may be TRBD1 (6 bases). The CDR3 is made up of 15 amino acids. Trimming shortened V by 5 bases and J by 8 bases, and 18 bases separated the two germline ends. Germline values: CDR1 MNHEY, CDR2 SMNVEV (reference sequence). CDR3 protein: CASSPQGDWLEKLFF. The CDR3 nucleotides are TGTGCCAGCAGTCCACAGGGAGACTGGCTGGAAAAACTGTTTTTT.

The V call is TRBV5-1, the J call TRBJ2-1; D gene uncertain. The CDR3 length is 14 residues. Trimming took 0 bases from V and 5 from J, leaving 9 bases between them. CDR1 is SGHRS, CDR2 YFSETQ, per germline. The CDR3 DNA follows: TGCGCCAGCAGCTTGGCTCCAGAAGACAATGAGCAGTTCTTC. Translation: CASSLAPEDNEQFF.

V gene TRBV5-4 combines with J gene TRBJ1-2; D is possibly TRBD1 (6 bases). The CDR3 runs to 14 residues. The V end lost 9 bases, the J end lost 1 base, and 16 bases lay between the germline ends. Germline V gene sequence: CDR1 SGHNT, CDR2 YYREEE (reference sequence). CDR3: CATTRGRVNYGYTF. Here the CDR3 DNA reads TGTGCCACCACGCGGGGGCGGGTTAACTATGGCTACACCTTC.

The chain is built from TRBV6-1 and TRBJ1-3; 7 nucleotides match TRBD1. CDR3 size: 15 residues. V shed 4 bases, J shed 0 bases, and the junction held 3 bases outside the gene matches. The germline V gene encodes CDR1 MNHNS and CDR2 SASEGT. Here the CDR3 DNA reads TGTGCCAGCAGTGGAGGACAGGTCTCTGGAAACACCATATATTTT. It translates to CASSGGQVSGNTIYF.

V usage is TRBV28 and J usage is TRBJ1-6; D is perhaps TRBD1 (5 bases). The CDR3 is 15 residues long. Germline CDR1 and CDR2: MDHEN and SYDVKM. Trimming shortened V by 4 bases and J by 7 bases, and 14 bases separated the two germline ends. For the CDR3, the DNA is TGTGCCAGCAGTTCACAGGCATCTTGGAATTCACCCCTCCACTTT. Its protein is CASSSQASWNSPLHF.